This TCR beta chain was profiled in a study of cytomegalovirus exposure and HLA in healthy donors. Points from the study as a whole: Association of a missense DCLRE1C variant with TCR beta V- and J-gene trimming was reported in a later analysis.

To note about this clone: Antigen specificity is unknown.

Donors were ostensibly healthy at sampling, although undocumented immune exposures were probable. The PCR ran on 60 Vbeta and 13 Jbeta primers. Clones were sequenced by immunoSEQ multiplex PCR, and TCRdb holds only the in-frame ones, with some missing. The sample consists of 150,000 to 200,000 clones, about three quarters of them appearing once. This receptor was taken from a woman aged 40 to 55 in good health and CMV-seronegative. Sequencing was done on a sample of PBMCs.

CDR3 sequence (DNA): TGTGCCAGCAGCTTGGACGGGAGCTCCTACAATGAGCAGTTCTTC. It is translated as CASSLDGSSYNEQFF. J is TRBJ2-1 and V is TRBV5-4, with D tentatively TRBD2 (6 bases). Looked up from germline, CDR1 is SGHNT and CDR2 is YYREEE (reference sequence). V dropped 0 bases and J dropped 0 bases, with 7 bases sitting between them. The CDR3 loop spans 15 amino acids.